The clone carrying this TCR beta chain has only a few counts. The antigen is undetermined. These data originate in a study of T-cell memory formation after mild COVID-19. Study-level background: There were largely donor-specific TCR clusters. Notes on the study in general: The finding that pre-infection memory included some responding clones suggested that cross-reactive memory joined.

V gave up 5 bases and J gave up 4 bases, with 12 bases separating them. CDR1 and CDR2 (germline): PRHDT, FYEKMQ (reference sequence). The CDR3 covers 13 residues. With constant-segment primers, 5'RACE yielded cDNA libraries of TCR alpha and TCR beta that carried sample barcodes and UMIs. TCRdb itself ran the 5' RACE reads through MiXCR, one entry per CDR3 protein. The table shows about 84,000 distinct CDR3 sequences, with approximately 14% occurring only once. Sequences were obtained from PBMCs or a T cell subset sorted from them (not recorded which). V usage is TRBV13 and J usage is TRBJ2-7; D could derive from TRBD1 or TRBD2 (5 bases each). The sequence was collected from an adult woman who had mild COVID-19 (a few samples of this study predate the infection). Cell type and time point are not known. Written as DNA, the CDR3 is TGTGCCAGCAGCCCGCGTTGGGGGTACGAGCAGTACTTC. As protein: CASSPRWGYEQYF. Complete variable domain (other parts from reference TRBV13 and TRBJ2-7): AAGVIQSPRHLIKEKRETATLKCYPIPRHDTVYWYQQGPGQDPQFLISFYEKMQSDKGSIPDRFSAQQFSDYHSELNMSSLELGDSALYFCASSPRWGYEQYFGPGTRLTVT.